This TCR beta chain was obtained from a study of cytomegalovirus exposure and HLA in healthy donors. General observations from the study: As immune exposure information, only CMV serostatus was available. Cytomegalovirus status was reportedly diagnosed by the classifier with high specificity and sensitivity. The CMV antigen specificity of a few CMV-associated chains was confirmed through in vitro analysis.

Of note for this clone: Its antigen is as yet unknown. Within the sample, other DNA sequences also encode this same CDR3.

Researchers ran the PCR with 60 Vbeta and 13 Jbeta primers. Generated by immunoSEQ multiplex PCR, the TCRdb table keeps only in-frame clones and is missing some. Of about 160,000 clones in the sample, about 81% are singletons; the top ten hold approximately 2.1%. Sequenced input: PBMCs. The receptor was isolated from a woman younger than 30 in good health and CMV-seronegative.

CDR3 loop: CASSPGTGNQPQHF. CDR3 bases: TGTGCCAGCAGCCCAGGGACAGGTAATCAGCCCCAGCATTTT. J is TRBJ1-5 and V is TRBV7-9; TRBD1 matches 8 bases. Per germline, CDR1 SEHNR and CDR2 FQNEAQ (reference sequence). This CDR3 contains 14 residues. The J segment lost 4 bases and the V segment lost 5 bases, leaving 4 bases of the junction unmatched.